The 27 T cell receptor beta chains listed next were all sequenced from one sample in a study of beta chain features in type 1 diabetes. cDNA synthesis used the whole RNA isolate, giving expressed TCRB sequences. Only in-frame clones appear in the TCRdb table, and some are missing; sequencing was by immunoSEQ multiplex PCR. The table lists under 450,000 clones, more than 11% of them singletons. The sequencing sample was made of naive CD4+ T cells from blood. These receptor sequences come from a young man in good health.

This clone was observed a handful of times. V is TRBV11-2 and J is TRBJ2-7, with a possible D match to TRBD2 (6 bases). The CDR3 has 13 residues. Germline CDR1 SGHAT, CDR2 FQNNGV. V lost 5 bases, J lost 3 bases, and 11 bases lay in between. DNA for the CDR3: TGTGCCAGCAGCGGGGGACTGAGCTACGAGCAGTACTTC. This codes for CASSGGLSYEQYF.

The sample holds many counts of this clone. The rearrangement links TRBV10-3 to TRBJ2-1; TRBD2 matches at 12 bases. The CDR3 is 15 residues long. Losses at the gene ends were 7 bases for V and 9 bases for J; bases not matched to a gene: 10. The V gene's germline CDR1 is ENHRY and CDR2 SYGVKD. The CDR3 bases are TGTGCCATCAAGGGACTAGCGGGCCCCGCCGGTGAGCAGTTCTTC. Protein sequence: CAIKGLAGPAGEQFF.

CDR3 in amino acids: CASSQDQGAGYGYTF. DNA for the CDR3: TGCGCCAGCAGCCAAGATCAGGGGGCTGGCTATGGCTACACCTTC. V usage is TRBV4-3 and J usage is TRBJ1-2, with 8 bases that match TRBD1. V lost 0 bases, J lost 4 bases, and 4 bases stayed unmatched. Germline V gene data show CDR1 as LGHNA and CDR2 as YSLEER. This CDR3 has 15 residues.

In this sample, this clone turned up a few times. This chain connects TRBV10-3 to TRBJ2-6, with a possible D match to TRBD1 (5 bases). The CDR3 extends over 14 amino acids. Germline V lookup: CDR1 ENHRY, CDR2 SYGVKD. Deletions cut 6 bases from V and 0 bases from J, with 6 bases between. This CDR3 reads CAIRDSSGANVLTF. The CDR3 DNA reads TGTGCCATCAGAGACAGCTCTGGGGCCAACGTCCTGACTTTC.

This clone was observed a few times. V usage is TRBV7-9 and J usage is TRBJ2-1; unclear D gene. V was clipped by 6 bases and J by 1 base, with 7 bases between them. This CDR3 is 13 amino acids long. Germline-derived CDR1 and CDR2 are SEHNR and FQNEAQ (reference sequence). In DNA, the CDR3 is TGTGCCAGCAGTAGTGGGTCCTACAATGAGCAGTTCTTC. The encoded protein is CASSSGSYNEQFF.

This clone was counted between two and nine times. CDR3 DNA: TGTGCCAGCAGCATTAATGAAAAACTGTTTTTT. It encodes CASSINEKLFF. The rearrangement links TRBV7-6 to TRBJ1-4; D is ambiguous. V lost 5 bases and J lost 4, with 2 bases in between. CDR1 is SGHVS and CDR2 is FNYEAQ in the germline V gene. The CDR3 loop spans 11 amino acids.

The gene calls are TRBV21-1 and TRBJ2-7; TRBD2, the table's D call, lacks a check against the DNA. TRBV21-1 is deemed a pseudogene. This CDR3 has 14 residues. The CDR3 bases are TGTGCCAGCAGTTTGAGGCTAGCGGGTTACGAGCAGTACGTC. This encodes CASSLRLAGYEQYV.

In regard to this clone: The identical CDR3 is also encoded by other nucleotide sequences in the sample. The chain couples TRBV5-1 to TRBJ2-1; TRBD2 matches at 14 bases. Losses at the gene ends were 2 bases for V and 0 bases for J; bases not matched to a gene: 1. CDR1 is SGHRS, CDR2 YFSETQ, per germline. This CDR3 has 17 amino acids. The CDR3 nucleotides are TGCGCCAGCAGCTTAGGACTAGCGGGAGGCTCCTACAATGAGCAGTTCTTC. The encoded protein is CASSLGLAGGSYNEQFF.

This clone was seen more than once but under ten times. V usage is TRBV2 and J usage is TRBJ2-7; maybe TRBD2 (6 bases). CDR3 length: 13 residues. Between the trimmed V and J ends, which lost 4 bases and 3 bases, there was a span of 10 bases. Germline V gives CDR1 SNHLY, CDR2 FYNNEI. CDR3 coding DNA: TGTGCCAGCAGTGTGGGGACTTTCTACGAGCAGTACGTC. As protein: CASSVGTFYEQYV.

This clone was observed a handful of times. The J gene is TRBJ2-2, the V gene TRBV29-1, with TRBD1 matching over 7 bases. V shed 7 bases and J 3 bases; nucleotides not matched to a gene: 8. CDR3 length equals 14 residues. Looked up from germline, CDR1 is SQVTM and CDR2 is ANQGSEA. CDR3 residues: CSARTGGDTGELFF. DNA for the CDR3: TGCAGCGCCCGGACAGGTGGGGACACCGGGGAGCTGTTTTTT.

This chain links TRBV4-1 with TRBJ2-7; TRBD1 might be the D (8 bases). V shed 1 base and J shed 3 bases, with 19 bases lying between them. The CDR3 covers 17 residues. Germline CDR1 and CDR2: MGHRA and YSYEKL. CDR3 sequence (DNA): TGCGCCAGCAGCCAAGGGTTGGGGAGGGACAGGATCTACGAGCAGTACTTC. As protein: CASSQGLGRDRIYEQYF.

The chain combines TRBV2 with TRBJ1-2, with TRBD1 identical over 10 bases. This CDR3 spans 14 amino acids. V shed 8 bases, J shed 4 bases, and the junction held 7 bases outside the gene matches. Looked up from germline, CDR1 is SNHLY and CDR2 is FYNNEI. CDR3 amino acids: CASGTTGGVYGYTF. As DNA, the CDR3 is TGTGCCAGCGGAACGACAGGGGGCGTCTATGGCTACACCTTC.

This clone was recorded a few times. The chain carries TRBV7-9 and TRBJ2-3; D unclear. Between the trimmed V and J ends, which lost 8 bases and 7 bases, there was a span of 7 bases. The CDR3 covers 10 residues. Germline-derived CDR1 and CDR2 are SEHNR and FQNEAQ (reference sequence). In DNA form, the CDR3 reads TGTGCCAGCGCCTATTATACGCAGTATTTT. Its protein is CASAYYTQYF.

The table lists this clone with a few counts. The chain uses TRBV6-1 and TRBJ2-4; D gene unclear. This CDR3 comprises 15 residues. With 6 bases removed from V and 0 bases from J, the gap between germline ends came to 12 bases. Per the germline V gene, CDR1 is MNHNS and CDR2 is SASEGT. For the CDR3, the DNA is TGTGCCAGCAGATTGAATATGATAGCCAAAAACATTCAGTACTTC. It codes for CASRLNMIAKNIQYF.

This clone was seen once. This rearrangement joins TRBV5-4 to TRBJ2-1, with 13 bases lining up with TRBD2. Germline loops: CDR1 SGHNT, CDR2 YYREEE (reference sequence). The CDR3 runs 15 residues. The junction had 5 bases not matched to a gene; V was cut back by 3 bases and J by 8 bases. The CDR3 DNA reads as TGTGCCAGCAGCTCGGGACTAGCGGGATGGTATGAGCAGTTCTTC. Translation gives CASSSGLAGWYEQFF.

This clone came up a few times. V is TRBV7-9 and J is TRBJ2-3, with 11 positions matching TRBD2. The CDR3 runs 16 residues. The ends lost 4 bases at V and 2 bases at J; junction bases unmatched: 5. Germline V gene sequence: CDR1 SEHNR, CDR2 FQNEAQ (reference sequence). The CDR3 DNA reads as TGTGCCAGCAGCTCGGGACTAGCGGTGCTCACAGATACGCAGTATTTT. Translation: CASSSGLAVLTDTQYF.

The V gene is TRBV19, the J gene TRBJ2-1; 9 nucleotides line up with TRBD2. This CDR3 spans 14 amino acids. The J segment lost 3 bases and the V segment lost 5 bases, leaving 2 bases of the junction unmatched. Germline CDR1 LNHDA, CDR2 SQIVND (reference sequence). The CDR3 sequence is CASSQLAGYNEQFF. The CDR3 DNA reads TGTGCCAGTAGTCAACTAGCGGGCTACAATGAGCAGTTCTTC.

This clone was counted a few times. The chain couples TRBV7-2 to TRBJ2-5; D is uncertain. Trimming took 5 bases from V and 5 from J, leaving 15 bases between them. This CDR3 region has 14 residues. The germline CDR1 and CDR2 sequences are SGHTA and FQGNSA. The CDR3 nucleotides are TGTGCCAGCAGCCTACGACTTACAAGTGAGACCCAGTACTTC. Its protein product is CASSLRLTSETQYF.

The chain combines TRBV7-9 with TRBJ2-2; TRBD1 might be the D (6 bases). The CDR3 sequence is 16 residues long. The V end was cut by 3 bases, the J end by 3 bases, with 14 bases between. In germline, CDR1 is SEHNR, CDR2 FQNEAQ (reference sequence). Here the CDR3 reads CASSFPGTKDTGELFF. The CDR3 DNA follows: TGTGCCAGCAGCTTCCCCGGGACAAAGGACACCGGGGAGCTGTTTTTT.

The J gene is TRBJ2-1, the V gene TRBV2; TRBD2 matches at 10 bases. The CDR3 extends over 15 amino acids. Germline V CDR1 and CDR2: SNHLY, FYNNEI. J gave up 6 bases and V 7 bases, and 9 bases lay outside the gene matches. The CDR3 reads CASKEASGSFNEQFF. The CDR3 DNA sequence: TGTGCCAGCAAAGAAGCTAGCGGGAGTTTCAATGAGCAGTTCTTC.

The rearrangement links TRBV30 to TRBJ1-1; D remains ambiguous. From germline, CDR1 is GTSNPN and CDR2 SVGIG (reference sequence). V lost 2 bases and J lost 2, with 12 bases in between. The CDR3 runs to 14 residues. The CDR3 sequence: CAWSLRPINTEAFF. CDR3 DNA: TGTGCCTGGAGTCTCAGGCCCATTAACACTGAAGCTTTCTTT.

The CDR3 DNA sequence: TGCAGTGCTAGCCCTGCTAATGAGCAGTTCTTC. Translation gives CSASPANEQFF. V is TRBV20-1 and J is TRBJ2-1; unclear D gene. CDR1 and CDR2 (germline): DFQATT, SNEGSKA (reference sequence). CDR3 size: 11 residues. Trimming took off 3 bases at V and 7 bases at J, with 7 bases between the two ends.

In its sample, this clone was seen a few times. V gene TRBV7-2 combines with J gene TRBJ2-5; 12 bases align to TRBD2. The CDR3 runs 16 residues. V lost 3 bases and J lost 4; bases outside the gene matches: 6. Germline CDR1 is SGHTA and CDR2 is FQGNSA. DNA for the CDR3: TGTGCCAGCAGCTTCCAGCTAGCGGGGGGGCGAGAGACCCAGTACTTC. This codes for CASSFQLAGGRETQYF. Full variable domain (rest looked up from reference TRBV7-2 and TRBJ2-5): GAGVSQSPSNKVTEKGKDVELRCDPISGHTALYWYRQSLGQGLEFLIYFQGNSAPDKSGLPSDRFSAERTGGSVSTLTIQRTQQEDSAVYLCASSFQLAGGRETQYFGPGTRLLVL.

The rearrangement uses TRBV7-9 and TRBJ2-1; D is unclear. The CDR3 is 13 amino acids. Per germline, CDR1 SEHNR and CDR2 FQNEAQ (reference sequence). V lost 6 bases and J lost 0, with 6 bases in between. The DNA for the CDR3 is TGTGCCAGCAGGCAAAGCTCCTACAATGAGCAGTTCTTC. It specifies CASRQSSYNEQFF.

This clone turned up a few times. The chain carries TRBV30 and TRBJ2-5, with D possibly matching TRBD1 (5 bases). This CDR3 has 15 amino acids. Deletions cut 2 bases from V and 5 bases from J, with 18 bases between. Germline CDR1 GTSNPN, CDR2 SVGIG (reference sequence). For the CDR3, the DNA is TGTGCCTGGAGTACCCTAGTGGGGCCCCGGGAGACCCAGTACTTC. Residues: CAWSTLVGPRETQYF.

This clone appeared a few times. This chain uses TRBV6-5 with TRBJ1-1; 9 bases map to TRBD1. The germline V gene has CDR1 MNHEY and CDR2 SVGAGI. The CDR3 covers 14 residues. The J segment lost 3 bases and the V segment lost 7 bases, leaving 6 bases of the junction unmatched. The DNA of the CDR3 is TGTGCCAGCAAAAATGGACAGGGGCACACTGAAGCTTTCTTT. Residues: CASKNGQGHTEAFF.

This chain uses TRBV4-1 with TRBJ1-5, with 7 positions matching TRBD1. Losses at the gene ends were 3 bases for V and 4 bases for J; bases not matched to a gene: 12. The CDR3 is made up of 17 amino acids. Germline values: CDR1 MGHRA, CDR2 YSYEKL. The CDR3 region has the DNA TGCGCCAGCAGCCAGGGAAGACAGGGCCATCGTAATCAGCCCCAGCATTTT. It encodes CASSQGRQGHRNQPQHF.